A single sample is the source of the 6 T cell receptor beta chains below, sequenced in a study of a mutant IDH1 vaccine in newly diagnosed glioma. TCRdb keeps only in-frame clones here, not all; method: immunoSEQ multiplex PCR. The sample holds 55,000 or so clones, 91% seen once. Their antigen targets remain unknown. Time point meaning: week 11, during vaccination. Doses consisted of 300 ug of mutant IDH1 20-mer peptide each, paired with topical imiquimod. Sequencing used PBMCs, obtained from a glioma patient whose treatment included an IDH1 peptide vaccine. Receptor source: a man over 45 with glioma.

The chain joins TRBV7-2 to TRBJ1-5; 7 nucleotides agree with TRBD1. CDR1 and CDR2 from the germline V gene are SGHTA and FQGNSA. The trim removed 4 bases at V and 6 bases at J, leaving 9 bases unmatched. The CDR3 runs 15 residues. The CDR3 DNA reads TGTGCCAGCAGCTCGACAGGGAGGGGGTCTCAGCCCCAGCATTTT. It yields the protein CASSSTGRGSQPQHF.

This clone was counted a few times. This rearrangement joins TRBV1 to TRBJ1-1; the DNA was not compared with TRBD1, the D call given in the table. TRBV1 is an annotated pseudogene. The CDR3 loop spans 16 amino acids. CDR3 loop: CTSSQVGGYLNTEAFF. The CDR3 DNA sequence: TGCACCAGCAGCCAAGTAGGGGGCTATCTGAACACTGAAGCTTTCTTT.

With regard to this clone: The same CDR3 can be traced to other DNA sequences in this sample. This rearrangement joins TRBV5-1 to TRBJ2-7; unclear D gene. Trimming cost V 0 bases and J 2 bases, with 9 bases left between them. The germline CDR1 and CDR2 sequences are SGHRS and YFSETQ. This CDR3 has 14 residues. CDR3 coding DNA: TGCGCCAGCAGCTTGGTGGTTTCACCCTACGAGCAGTACTTC. Amino acids: CASSLVVSPYEQYF.

CDR3 protein: CASSLVSGAYEQYF. CDR3 in DNA: TGTGCCAGCAGCTTAGTAAGCGGGGCCTACGAGCAGTACTTC. This rearrangement joins TRBV7-2 to TRBJ2-7; 7 bases are shared with TRBD2. The V segment lost 1 base and the J segment 2 bases; nucleotides outside the gene matches: 2. CDR3 size: 14 residues. Germline-derived CDR1 and CDR2 are SGHTA and FQGNSA.

The chain links TRBV4-1 to TRBJ2-3; D uncertain. CDR3 length: 16 residues. Trimming left V 0 bases short and J 0 bases short, with 10 bases between. Germline-derived CDR1 and CDR2 are MGHRA and YSYEKL. The CDR3 spells CASSQDWSSSTDTQYF. In DNA form, the CDR3 reads TGCGCCAGCAGCCAAGACTGGAGTAGCAGCACAGATACGCAGTATTTT.

This chain uses TRBV2 with TRBJ1-2, with a possible D match to TRBD1 (6 bases). The CDR3 extends over 14 amino acids. The germline V and J ends were trimmed by 4 bases and 8 bases, with 17 bases remaining between them. Germline V gives CDR1 SNHLY, CDR2 FYNNEI. This chain's CDR3 is CASSGMFRGAGYTF. The CDR3 bases are TGTGCCAGCAGTGGGATGTTCAGGGGCGCAGGCTACACCTTC.